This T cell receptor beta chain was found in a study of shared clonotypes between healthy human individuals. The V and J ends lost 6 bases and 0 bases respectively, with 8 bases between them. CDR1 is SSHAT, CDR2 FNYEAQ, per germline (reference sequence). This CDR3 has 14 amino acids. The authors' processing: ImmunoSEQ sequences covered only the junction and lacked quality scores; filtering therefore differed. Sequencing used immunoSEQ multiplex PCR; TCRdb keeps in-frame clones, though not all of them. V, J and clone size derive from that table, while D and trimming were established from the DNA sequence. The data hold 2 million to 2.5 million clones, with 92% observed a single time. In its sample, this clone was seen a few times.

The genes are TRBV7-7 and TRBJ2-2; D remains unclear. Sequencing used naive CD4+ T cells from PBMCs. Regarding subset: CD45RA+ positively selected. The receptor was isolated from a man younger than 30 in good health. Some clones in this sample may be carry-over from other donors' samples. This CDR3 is CASRGQTNTGELFF. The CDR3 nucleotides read TGTGCCAGCAGAGGGCAGACGAACACCGGGGAGCTGTTTTTT.